A selection of T cell receptor beta chains follows, all from one sample in a study of blood T cells in healthy people across ages. MiXCR was run by TCRdb on the 5' RACE reads, yielding one entry per CDR3 protein. Of over a million distinct CDR3 sequences detected, about 25% appear once; the ten largest clones hold approximately 0.79%. The data also belong to a second study, concerning T cells of mothers and their children.

The source material was blood. The receptor set was obtained from a girl aged 2 to 9 in good health. CDR3s include the opening cysteine and the closing phenylalanine or tryptophan. The D gene is left open where the match is weak. Some rows mark clone size as missing; the rest say once, few, many or name a class of expanded clone.

j_gene	len	v_gene	d_gene	abundance	CDR3nt	CDR3aa
TRBJ2-3	13	TRBV2	-	-	TGTGCCAGCAGTGAGGCAATCACAGATACGCAGTATTTT	CASSEAITDTQYF
TRBJ2-7	14	TRBV28	-	-	TGTGCCAGCAGTCAAAGCGGAACCTACTACGAGCAGTACTTC	CASSQSGTYYEQYF
TRBJ2-1	13	TRBV7-2	-	-	TGTGCCAGCAGCTTAATGTACGATATCAAGCAGTTCTTC	CASSLMYDIKQFF
TRBJ2-7	14	TRBV7-6	TRBD1	-	TGTGCCAGCAGCCCGCCGGACAGGGGCTACGAGCAGTACTTC	CASSPPDRGYEQYF
TRBJ2-1	11	TRBV10-3	-	few	TGTGCCATCAGTGGACGTAGTGAGCAGTTCTTC	CAISGRSEQFF
TRBJ2-1	17	TRBV7-9	TRBD2	few	TGTGCCAGCAGCTTTCCCCGGACTAGCGGGGCAGTAAATGAGCAGTTCTTC	CASSFPRTSGAVNEQFF
TRBJ1-5	15	TRBV18	-	few	TGTGCCAGCTCACGTTTACAGGCTAACAATCAGCCCCAGCATTTT	CASSRLQANNQPQHF
TRBJ1-3	14	TRBV12-3/TRBV12-4	TRBD1	few	TGTGCCAGCAGTTTACGGACAGGGGATGGCACCATATATTTT	CASSLRTGDGTIYF
TRBJ2-3	17	TRBV20-1	-	-	TGCAGTGCTAGATTGATGCGGGCTAGCCTCAACACAGATACGCAGTATTTT	CSARLMRASLNTDTQYF
TRBJ1-1	15	TRBV29-1	-	-	TGCAGCGTTGAAGGTGTAATGGGTCAAAACACTGAAGCTTTCTTT	CSVEGVMGQNTEAFF
TRBJ2-1	15	TRBV27	TRBD1	-	TGTGCCAGCAGTTTATCACAGGGGGCATACAATGAGCAGTTCTTC	CASSLSQGAYNEQFF
TRBJ2-1	15	TRBV7-2	TRBD2	few	TGTGCCAGCAGCCCGGGGGGAGGGAACCACGATGAGCAGTTCTTC	CASSPGGGNHDEQFF
TRBJ2-1	16	TRBV4-3	-	-	TGCGCCAGCAGCCAAGAGGGCGTTAGCTCCTACAATGAGCAGTTCTTC	CASSQEGVSSYNEQFF
TRBJ2-7	15	TRBV12-5	-	few	TGTGCTAGTGGTTTACTGAAGGGGCTCATGCACGAGCAGTACTTC	CASGLLKGLMHEQYF
TRBJ1-2	14	TRBV10-3	TRBD1	few	TGTGCCATCAGTGGGATCACAGGGGATCGGGGCTACACCTTC	CAISGITGDRGYTF
TRBJ2-5	16	TRBV7-2	TRBD2	-	TGTGCCAGCAGCTTAATACTGGCGGGGAGGGGAGAGACCCAGTACTTC	CASSLILAGRGETQYF
TRBJ2-5	17	TRBV2	TRBD2	few	TGTGCCAGCAGTAAGACTAGCGGGAGAGGAGGGTATGAGACCCAGTACTTC	CASSKTSGRGGYETQYF
TRBJ1-1	16	TRBV28	-	-	TGTGCCAGCAGTTTCGAGATTAGGAAAATGAACACTGAAGCTTTCTTT	CASSFEIRKMNTEAFF
TRBJ2-2	16	TRBV28	TRBD1	-	TGTGCCACGTCTCAGGACAGGGCCGTTAACACCGGGGAGCTGTTTTTT	CATSQDRAVNTGELFF
TRBJ2-2	15	TRBV12-3/TRBV12-4	-	-	TGTGCCAGCAGTTTTTATGGGACATATTACGGGGAGCTGTTTTTT	CASSFYGTYYGELFF
TRBJ2-1	16	TRBV28	TRBD2	-	TGTGCCAGCAGCACGTCAGCGGGAGGGCCGGGAAATGAGCAGTTCTTC	CASSTSAGGPGNEQFF
TRBJ2-1	14	TRBV20-1	-	once	TGCAGTGCTCTTGGACCTTCCAAGGGCAATGAGCAGTTCTTC	CSALGPSKGNEQFF
TRBJ2-1	15	TRBV7-9	TRBD2	few	TGTGCCAGCAGCCCTCAGCGGGAGTCTCACAATGAGCAGTTCTTC	CASSPQRESHNEQFF
TRBJ2-5	18	TRBV12-3/TRBV12-4	TRBD1	-	TGTGCCAGCAGTTTCGGGACAGGGACTTTGTTGGAATCCGAGACCCAGTACTTC	CASSFGTGTLLESETQYF
TRBJ2-1	17	TRBV4-3	-	few	TGCGCCAGCAACCAAGTCACGGGGACGTGGGATTACAATGAGCAGTTCTTC	CASNQVTGTWDYNEQFF
TRBJ1-2	11	TRBV9	-	few	TGTGCCAGCAGCGGCAGGGATGGCTACACCTTC	CASSGRDGYTF
TRBJ1-4	14	TRBV5-5	-	-	TGTGCCAGCAGCTCTTCAGGGCTAGGCGAAAAACTGTTTTTT	CASSSSGLGEKLFF
TRBJ1-2	15	TRBV29-1	-	few	TGCAGCGTGTTAGATGTAAGGGAGGCGAACTATGGCTACACCTTC	CSVLDVREANYGYTF
TRBJ2-1	14	TRBV28	-	-	TGTGCCAGCCGGGGGGCGGGACCCGGGAATGAGCAGTTCTTC	CASRGAGPGNEQFF
TRBJ1-2	14	TRBV5-1	-	-	TGCGCCAGCAGCCGAGCCCAGGACAGTCATGGCTACACCTTC	CASSRAQDSHGYTF
TRBJ1-4	15	TRBV20-1	TRBD1	-	TGCAGTGCTAGGGGCGACAGGGTCGATAATGAAAAACTGTTTTTT	CSARGDRVDNEKLFF
TRBJ2-1	17	TRBV7-8	TRBD2	-	TGTGCCAGCAGCTTAGTTGGGAGGGACCTGGGGTACAATGAGCAGTTCTTC	CASSLVGRDLGYNEQFF
TRBJ2-5	12	TRBV6-5	TRBD1	-	TGTGCCAGGATACAGGGGTCAGAGACCCAGTACTTC	CARIQGSETQYF
TRBJ1-1	14	TRBV7-9	-	-	TGTGCCAGCAGCCTCGTAACAGAAAACACTGAAGCTTTCTTT	CASSLVTENTEAFF